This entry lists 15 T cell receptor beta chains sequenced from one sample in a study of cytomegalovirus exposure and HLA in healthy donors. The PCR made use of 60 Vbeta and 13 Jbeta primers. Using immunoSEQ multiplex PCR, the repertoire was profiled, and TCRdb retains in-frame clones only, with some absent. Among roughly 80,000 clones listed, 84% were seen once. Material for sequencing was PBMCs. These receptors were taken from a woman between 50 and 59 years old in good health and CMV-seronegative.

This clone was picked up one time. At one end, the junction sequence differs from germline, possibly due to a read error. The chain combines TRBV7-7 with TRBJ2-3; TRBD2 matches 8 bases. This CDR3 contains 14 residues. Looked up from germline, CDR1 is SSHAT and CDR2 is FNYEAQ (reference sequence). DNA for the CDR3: TGTGCTAGCAGCTCGCGGGGGGCCGGGGATACGCAGTATTTT. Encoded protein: CASSSRGAGDTQYF.

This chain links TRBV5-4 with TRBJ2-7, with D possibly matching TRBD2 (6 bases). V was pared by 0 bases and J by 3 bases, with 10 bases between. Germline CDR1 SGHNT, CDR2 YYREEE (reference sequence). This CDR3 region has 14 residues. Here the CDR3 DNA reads TGTGCCAGCAGCTTGGCTGGCGGGGACTACGAGCAGTACGTC. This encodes CASSLAGGDYEQYV.

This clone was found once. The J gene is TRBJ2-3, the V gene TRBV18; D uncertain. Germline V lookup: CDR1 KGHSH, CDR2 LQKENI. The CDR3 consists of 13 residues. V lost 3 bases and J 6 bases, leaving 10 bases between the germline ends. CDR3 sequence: CASSPIESDTQYF. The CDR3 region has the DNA TGTGCCAGCTCACCTATAGAGTCGGATACGCAGTATTTT. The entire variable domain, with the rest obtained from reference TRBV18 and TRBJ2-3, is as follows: NAGVMQNPRHLVRRRGQEARLRCSPMKGHSHVYWYRQLPEEGLKFMVYLQKENIIDESGMPKERFSAEFPKEGPSILRIQQVVRGDSAAYFCASSPIESDTQYFGPGTRLTVL.

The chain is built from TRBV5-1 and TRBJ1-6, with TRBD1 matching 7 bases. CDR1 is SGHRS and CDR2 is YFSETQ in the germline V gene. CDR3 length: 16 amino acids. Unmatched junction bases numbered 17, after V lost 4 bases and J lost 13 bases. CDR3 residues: CASSRAGGAQLDPLHF. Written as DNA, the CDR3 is TGCGCCAGCAGCAGGGCAGGGGGTGCCCAACTTGATCCCCTCCACTTT.

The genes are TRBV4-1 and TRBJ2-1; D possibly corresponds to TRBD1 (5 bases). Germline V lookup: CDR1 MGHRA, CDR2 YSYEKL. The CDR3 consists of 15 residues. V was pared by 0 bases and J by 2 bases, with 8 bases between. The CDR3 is CASSQEGRTYNEQFF. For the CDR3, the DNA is TGCGCCAGCAGCCAAGAGGGGCGGACCTACAATGAGCAGTTCTTC.

The CDR3 reads CAWGPDRPAGELFF. The CDR3 DNA sequence: TGTGCCTGGGGCCCGGACAGACCGGCCGGGGAGCTGTTTTTT. The V call is TRBV30, the J call TRBJ2-2, with D perhaps matching TRBD1 (6 bases). From germline, CDR1 is GTSNPN and CDR2 SVGIG (reference sequence). V shed 5 bases and J shed 6 bases, with 16 bases lying between them. The CDR3 is 14 residues long.

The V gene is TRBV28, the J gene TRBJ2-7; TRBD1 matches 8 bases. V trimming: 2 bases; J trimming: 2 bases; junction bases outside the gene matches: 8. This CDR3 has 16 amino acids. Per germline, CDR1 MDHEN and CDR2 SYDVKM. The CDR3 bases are TGTGCCAGCAGTTTAACCGTGGACAGGGTGGCCTACGAGCAGTACTTC. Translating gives CASSLTVDRVAYEQYF.

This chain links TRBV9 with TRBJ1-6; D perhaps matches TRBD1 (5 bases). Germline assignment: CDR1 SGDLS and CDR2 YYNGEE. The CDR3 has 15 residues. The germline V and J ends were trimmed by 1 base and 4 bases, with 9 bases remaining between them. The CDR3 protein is CASSVLGGYNSPLHF. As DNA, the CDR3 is TGTGCCAGCAGCGTACTCGGGGGTTATAATTCACCCCTCCACTTT.

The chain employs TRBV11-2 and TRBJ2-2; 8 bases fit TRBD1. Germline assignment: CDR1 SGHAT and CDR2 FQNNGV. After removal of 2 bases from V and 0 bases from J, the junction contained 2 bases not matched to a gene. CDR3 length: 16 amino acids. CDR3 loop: CASSLSGQANTGELFF. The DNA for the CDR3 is TGTGCCAGCAGCTTATCGGGACAGGCGAACACCGGGGAGCTGTTTTTT. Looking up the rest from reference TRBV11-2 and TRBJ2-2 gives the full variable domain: EAGVAQSPRYKIIEKRQSVAFWCNPISGHATLYWYQQILGQGPKLLIQFQNNGVVDDSQLPKDRFSAERLKGVDSTLKIQPAKLEDSAVYLCASSLSGQANTGELFFGEGSRLTVL.

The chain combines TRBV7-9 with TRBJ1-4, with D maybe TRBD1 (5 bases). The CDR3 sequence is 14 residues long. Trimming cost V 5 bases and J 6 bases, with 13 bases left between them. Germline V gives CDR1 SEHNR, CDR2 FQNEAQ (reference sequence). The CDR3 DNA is TGTGCCAGCAGCCCCGGAGGGGCGGATGAAAAACTGTTTTTT. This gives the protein CASSPGGADEKLFF.

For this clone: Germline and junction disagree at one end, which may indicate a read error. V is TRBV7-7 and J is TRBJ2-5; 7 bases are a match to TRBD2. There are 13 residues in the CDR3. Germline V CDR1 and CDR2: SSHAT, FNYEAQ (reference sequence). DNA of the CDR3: TGTGCTAGCAGCTTTTCCGGGAGGGAGACCCAGTACTTC. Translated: CASSFSGRETQYF.

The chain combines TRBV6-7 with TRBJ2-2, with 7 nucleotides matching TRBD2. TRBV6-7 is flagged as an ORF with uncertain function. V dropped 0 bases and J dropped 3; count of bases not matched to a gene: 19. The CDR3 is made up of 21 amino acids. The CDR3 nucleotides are TGTGCCAGCAGTTACTCGATAGCCGGGGGGTGGCAAGGTAGGGACACCGGGGAGCTGTTTTTT. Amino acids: CASSYSIAGGWQGRDTGELFF.

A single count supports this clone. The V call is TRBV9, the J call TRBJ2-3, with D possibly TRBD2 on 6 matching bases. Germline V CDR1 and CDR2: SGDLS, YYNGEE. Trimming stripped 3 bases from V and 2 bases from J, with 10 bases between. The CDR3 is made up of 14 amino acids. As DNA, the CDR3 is TGTGCCAGCAGCGCCGGGAGTTTCACAGATACGCAGTATTTT. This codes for CASSAGSFTDTQYF.

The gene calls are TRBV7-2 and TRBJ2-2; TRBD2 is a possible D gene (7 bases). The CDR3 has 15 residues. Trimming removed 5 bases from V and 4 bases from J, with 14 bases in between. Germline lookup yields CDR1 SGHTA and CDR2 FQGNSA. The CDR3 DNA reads TGTGCCAGCAGCCCAAGGGGGAGGGCCACCGGGGAGCTGTTTTTT. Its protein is CASSPRGRATGELFF.

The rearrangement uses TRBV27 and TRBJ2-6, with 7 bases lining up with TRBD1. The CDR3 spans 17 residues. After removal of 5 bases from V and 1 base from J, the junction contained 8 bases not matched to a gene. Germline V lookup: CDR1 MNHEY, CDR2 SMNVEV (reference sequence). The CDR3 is CASSLWTGASGANVLTF. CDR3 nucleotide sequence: TGTGCCAGCAGTCTCTGGACAGGTGCGTCTGGGGCCAACGTCCTGACTTTC.